This TCR beta chain was recorded in a study of blood T cell repertoires in COVID-19. TCRdb's copy holds only in-frame clones and misses some; the assay was immunoSEQ multiplex PCR. The table has 120,000 or so clones, about four fifths seen once. The CDR3 loop spans 13 amino acids. Per the germline V gene, CDR1 is MNHEY and CDR2 is SMNVEV (reference sequence). V lost 6 bases and J lost 6, with 9 bases in between. What was sequenced was peripheral blood. The source of this sequence is a man aged 30 to 45 with COVID-19, enrolled during active disease. This chain joins TRBV27 and TRBJ1-6; D gene uncertain. For the CDR3, the DNA is TGTGCCAGCAGACACACAACTAATTCACCCCTCCACTTT. Amino acids: CASRHTTNSPLHF.